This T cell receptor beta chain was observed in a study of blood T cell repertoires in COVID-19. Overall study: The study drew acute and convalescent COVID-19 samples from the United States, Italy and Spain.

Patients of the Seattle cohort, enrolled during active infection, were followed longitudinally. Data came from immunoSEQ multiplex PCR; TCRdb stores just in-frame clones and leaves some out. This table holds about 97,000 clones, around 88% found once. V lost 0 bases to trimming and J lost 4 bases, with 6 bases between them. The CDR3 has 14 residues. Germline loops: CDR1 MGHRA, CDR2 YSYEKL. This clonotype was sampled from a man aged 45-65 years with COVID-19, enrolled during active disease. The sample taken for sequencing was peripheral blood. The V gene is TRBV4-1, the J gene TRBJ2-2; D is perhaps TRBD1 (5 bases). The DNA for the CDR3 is TGCGCCAGCAGCCAAGATCAGGGCACCGGGGAGCTGTTTTTT. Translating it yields CASSQDQGTGELFF.